This TCR beta chain was found in a study of T cell repertoires in cytomegalovirus infection. At the level of the study: Researchers turned to recently identified HLA-C-restricted CMV epitopes as well as well-studied HLA-B-restricted ones.

TCRdb recomputed calls from the reads with MiXCR, one row per CDR3 protein. The repertoire consists of around 710,000 distinct CDR3 sequences, with 25% to 30% occurring once and the leading ten covering around 12%. This clonotype was recorded at least ten times. What it binds is not known. Germline loops: CDR1 MGHDK, CDR2 SYGVNS. V lost 5 bases and J lost 1, with 11 bases in between. The CDR3 covers 14 residues. Study results and caveats: HLA-C-restricted TCR beta clonotypes specific for CMV led the ex vivo response. People with CMV and the relevant HLA were identified by cumulative public TCR beta family frequency.

Sequences were derived from cultured CD8+ T cells from PBMCs, sampled from culture after CMV antigen stimulation. This chain uses TRBV25-1 with TRBJ1-2; D not certain. This TCR was sampled from a human donor in good health (CMV status not recorded). Some clones in this sample may be carry-over from other donors' samples. This CDR3 is CASSTGVLNYGYTF. CDR3 nucleotide sequence: TGTGCCAGCAGTACGGGAGTTCTTAACTATGGCTACACCTTC.